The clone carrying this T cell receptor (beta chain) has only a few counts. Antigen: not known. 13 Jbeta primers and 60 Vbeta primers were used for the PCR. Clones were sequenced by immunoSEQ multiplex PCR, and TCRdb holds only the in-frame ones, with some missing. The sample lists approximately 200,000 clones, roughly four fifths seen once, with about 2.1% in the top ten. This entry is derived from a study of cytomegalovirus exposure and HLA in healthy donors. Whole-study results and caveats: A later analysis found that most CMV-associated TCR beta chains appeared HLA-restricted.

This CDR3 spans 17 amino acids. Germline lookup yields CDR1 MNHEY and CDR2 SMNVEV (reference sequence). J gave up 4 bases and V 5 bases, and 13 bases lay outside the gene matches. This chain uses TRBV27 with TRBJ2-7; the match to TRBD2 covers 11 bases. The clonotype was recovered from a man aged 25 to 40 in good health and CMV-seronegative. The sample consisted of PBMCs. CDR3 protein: CASSTRLPTSGKYEQYF. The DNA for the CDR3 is TGTGCCAGCAGTACCCGACTCCCGACTAGCGGGAAATACGAGCAGTACTTC.